The sequence of this TCR beta chain was determined in a study of T cell repertoires in aging, cancer and after chemotherapy. The CDR3 contains 14 residues. Germline V lookup: CDR1 GTSNPN, CDR2 SVGIG (reference sequence). Trimming left V 2 bases short and J 3 bases short, with 10 bases between. Peripheral blood genomic DNA, not sorted cells or RNA, was the template. Rearranged V-D-J TRB sequences were amplified with a mixed TRB-A/B primer pool. Using its own MiXCR run on the multiplex PCR reads, TCRdb lists one record per CDR3 protein. Among about 1,800 distinct CDR3 sequences, 36% were seen once, and the ten largest hold about a fifth. Findings of the study overall: Healthy donors lost TCR diversity with age mainly through richness, cancer patients through richness and evenness.

The sample holds a few counts of this clonotype. Its cognate antigen is unknown. Sequences were obtained from blood. The chain employs TRBV30 and TRBJ2-2, with D tentatively TRBD2 (6 bases). This sequence was found in a human donor with a solid tumor. CDR3 nucleotide sequence: TGTGCCTGGAGTCGGGGGTCCCACACCGGGGAGCTGTTTTTT. Its protein is CAWSRGSHTGELFF.